This record concerns one T cell receptor beta chain sequence. Its cognate antigen is unknown. The sample is drawn from a study of cytomegalovirus exposure and HLA in healthy donors. Study conclusions and caveats: Confirmation was obtained in vitro that a few CMV-associated chains are specific for CMV antigens. Some V segments could not be told apart, so they were left out, TRBV6-2 and TRBV6-3 among them.

Trimming removed 8 bases from V and 9 bases from J, with 17 bases in between. This CDR3 is built from 12 residues. Germline values: CDR1 MDHEN, CDR2 SYDVKM. In the PCR, 60 Vbeta and 13 Jbeta primers were used. Authors' processing steps: Later work found roughly 80 million unique TCR beta chains, with some 11 million shared. The protocol was immunoSEQ multiplex PCR, while the TCRdb copy is restricted to in-frame clones and leaves out a portion. V and J calls and clone size are copied from that table; D and trimming were computed from the DNA. The sample includes some 150,000 clones, about 74% of them seen just once.

The sequencing sample was made of PBMCs. The J gene is TRBJ2-7, the V gene TRBV28, with D perhaps TRBD2 (6 bases). The TCR comes from a woman aged 50 to 65 in good health and CMV-seronegative. CDR3 nucleotides: TGTGCCAGCGGATCGGAGGGACTTGGGCAGTACTTC. Amino acid sequence: CASGSEGLGQYF.